These T cell receptor beta chains were read from a single sample in a study of T cell responses to AZD1222 COVID-19 vaccine. Sequencing used immunoSEQ multiplex PCR; TCRdb keeps in-frame clones, though not all of them. The sample records approximately 130,000 clones, around 83% being singletons. The sequencing here drew on peripheral blood, taken 28 days after the second AZD1222 dose. Receptor source: an adult who received the AZD1222 COVID-19 vaccine. The CDR3 runs from the conserved cysteine through the conserved F or W. The D gene is left open where the match is weak. Clone size is shown for a subset of rows, as once, few, many or a class of expanded clone.

V,J,size,D,DNA,CDR3
TRBV5-6,TRBJ2-7,few,.,TGTGCCAGCAGCCCACGCGGGGTGTGGTCCTACGAGCAGTACTTC,CASSPRGVWSYEQYF
TRBV2,TRBJ2-7,.,TRBD1,TGTGCCAGCAGGGCCGGACAGGGCTCCTACGAGCAGTACTTC,CASRAGQGSYEQYF
TRBV19,TRBJ1-3,.,.,TGTGCCACTAGACCCGGGGACCTCAAGGGGTTAGACACCATATATTTT,CATRPGDLKGLDTIYF
TRBV5-1,TRBJ1-3,.,TRBD1,TGCGCCAGCTCCTTTGAAACAGGGGTCTCTGGAAACACCATATATTTT,CASSFETGVSGNTIYF
TRBV2,TRBJ1-1,.,.,TGTGCCAGCAGTCCCGGGTTTGAAGCTTTCTTT,CASSPGFEAFF
TRBV19,TRBJ1-2,.,.,TGTGCCAGTAGTCTTGACAGAGACTACACCTTC,CASSLDRDYTF
TRBV7-9,TRBJ2-2,.,.,TGTGCCAGCAGCGGACTTTTCACCGGGGAGCTGTTTTTT,CASSGLFTGELFF
TRBV2,TRBJ1-5,.,TRBD1,TGTGCCAGTTCCAGGGGGGATAGCAATCAGCCCCAGCATTTT,CASSRGDSNQPQHF
TRBV7-9,TRBJ2-5,once,TRBD2,TGTGCCAGCAGCTCAACGACTAGCGGGAGCTCTTACCAAGAGACCCAGTACTTC,CASSSTTSGSSYQETQYF
TRBV4-3,TRBJ1-2,.,.,TGCGCCAGCAGCCAAGGCAGAGGTCGGGAGGGCTATGGCTACACCTTC,CASSQGRGREGYGYTF
TRBV7-8,TRBJ2-7,.,.,TGTGCCAGCAGCTTAGGGCCAGGGTTCGGTGCCGCCTACGAGCAGTACTTC,CASSLGPGFGAAYEQYF
TRBV15,TRBJ2-7,.,.,TGTGCCACCAGCAGAGGGTATGGCTACGAGCAGTACTTC,CATSRGYGYEQYF
TRBV27,TRBJ1-5,.,.,TGTGCCAGCAGTTTGGCCAGCCTCGACAATCAGCCCCAGCATTTT,CASSLASLDNQPQHF
TRBV7-2,TRBJ1-2,.,.,TGTGCCAGCAGCTTAGCGCTAATAGGACTGTACACCTTC,CASSLALIGLYTF
TRBV7-9,TRBJ1-1,.,.,TGTGCCAGCAGCACTGCCAGTTGGGGCACTGAAGCTTTCTTT,CASSTASWGTEAFF
TRBV6-5,TRBJ1-1,.,.,TGTGCCACCCGGCCGGGCGGTTCATATCTAGCTTTCTTT,CATRPGGSYLAFF
TRBV7-2,TRBJ1-5,.,TRBD1,TGTGCCAGCAGCTTGGCGGACAGGGAACAGCCCCAGCATTTT,CASSLADREQPQHF
TRBV19,TRBJ1-1,.,.,TGTGCCAGTAGTTCCCGGGAGGGTGACACTGAAGCTTTCTTT,CASSSREGDTEAFF
TRBV7-2,TRBJ1-1,.,.,TGTGCCAGCAGCACCCCTACAGGGAAGGCTGAAGCTTTCTTT,CASSTPTGKAEAFF
TRBV4-3,TRBJ1-2,.,.,TGCGCCAGCAGCCAAAGTCCGGGAGTGGCTAACTATGGCTACACCTTC,CASSQSPGVANYGYTF
TRBV30,TRBJ1-2,.,.,TGTGCCTGGAGTACCCCTGGGGGAGGCGGCTACACCTTC,CAWSTPGGGGYTF
TRBV12-3/TRBV12-4,TRBJ1-5,.,.,TGTGCCAGCAGTTTGTCCCGCTGGTCCCAGCATTTT,CASSLSRWSQHF